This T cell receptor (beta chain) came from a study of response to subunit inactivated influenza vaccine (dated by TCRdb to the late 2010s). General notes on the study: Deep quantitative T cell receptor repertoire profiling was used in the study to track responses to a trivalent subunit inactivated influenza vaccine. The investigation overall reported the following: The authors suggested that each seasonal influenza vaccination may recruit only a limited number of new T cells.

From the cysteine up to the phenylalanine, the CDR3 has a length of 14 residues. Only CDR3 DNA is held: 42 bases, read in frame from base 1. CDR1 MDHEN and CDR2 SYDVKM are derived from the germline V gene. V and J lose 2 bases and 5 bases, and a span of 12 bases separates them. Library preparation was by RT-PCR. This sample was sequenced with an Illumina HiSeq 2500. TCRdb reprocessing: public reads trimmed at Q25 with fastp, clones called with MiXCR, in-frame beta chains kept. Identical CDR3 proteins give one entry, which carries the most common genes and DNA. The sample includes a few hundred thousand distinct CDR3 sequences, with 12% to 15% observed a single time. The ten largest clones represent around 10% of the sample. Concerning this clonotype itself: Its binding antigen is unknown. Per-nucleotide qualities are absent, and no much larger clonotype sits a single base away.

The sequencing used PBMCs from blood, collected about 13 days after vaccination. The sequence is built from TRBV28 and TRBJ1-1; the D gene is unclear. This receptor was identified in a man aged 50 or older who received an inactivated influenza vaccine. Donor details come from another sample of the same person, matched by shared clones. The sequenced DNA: TGTGCCAGCAGTTTAAGCCTCGGGGTTACTGAAGCTTTCTTT. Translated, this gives CASSLSLGVTEAFF.